This T cell receptor beta chain comes out of a study of blood T cell repertoires in COVID-19. In the study overall: Acute-phase and convalescent COVID-19 samples originated in the United States, Italy and Spain.

Germline loops: CDR1 GTSNPN, CDR2 SVGIG (reference sequence). The CDR3 is 15 residues long. Trimming cost V 0 bases and J 0 bases, with 9 bases left between them. Recruited during active infection, patients (from Seattle) were subsequently followed longitudinally. In the study's own analysis: Reference gene primer amplification in the assay estimated nucleated cell counts. Repertoires were generated with immunoSEQ multiplex PCR, while TCRdb's copy carries only in-frame clones and drops some. That table gives V, J and clone size, and the DNA gave D and trimming. This table holds hundreds of thousands of clones, 83% found once.

This TCR was recovered from a woman in her twenties or thirties with COVID-19, enrolled during active disease. What was sequenced was peripheral blood. The rearrangement joins TRBV30 to TRBJ1-3; perhaps TRBD1 as D (6 bases). The CDR3 loop is CAWSVGQTSGNTIYF. The CDR3 nucleotides are TGTGCCTGGAGTGTAGGACAGACCTCTGGAAACACCATATATTTT.